The 30 T cell receptor beta chains listed next were all sequenced from one sample in a study of T cells after yellow fever vaccination. TCRdb redid the calling of the 5' RACE reads with MiXCR, one entry per CDR3 protein. The data hold hundreds of thousands of distinct CDR3 sequences, with 9% to 15% observed a single time. The sample consisted of PBMCs, taken on the day of the yellow fever booster vaccination. All receptors come from a man aged 25 to 40 who received the YFV17D yellow fever vaccine.

The chain combines TRBV30 with TRBJ2-1; D unresolved. V lost 0 bases and J 4 bases, leaving 7 bases between the germline ends. The CDR3 extends over 13 amino acids. The germline gives CDR1 GTSNPN, CDR2 SVGIG (reference sequence). The CDR3, as DNA: TGTGCCTGGAGTGTCGACGGTTACAATGAGCAGTTCTTC. Amino acid sequence: CAWSVDGYNEQFF.

This clonotype was detected a few times. This chain joins TRBV18 and TRBJ2-6; D is perhaps TRBD1 (6 bases). From germline, CDR1 is KGHSH and CDR2 LQKENI. The CDR3 covers 18 residues. Deletions cut 5 bases from V and 0 bases from J, with 17 bases between. The CDR3 loop reads CASSTRSAGDSGANVLTF. The CDR3 DNA is TGTGCCAGCTCAACCCGTTCGGCAGGGGACTCTGGGGCCAACGTCCTGACTTTC.

The chain joins TRBV20-1 to TRBJ2-1; maybe TRBD1 (5 bases). V lost 0 bases, J lost 4 bases, and 16 bases lay in between. This CDR3 has 16 residues. The germline V gene has CDR1 DFQATT and CDR2 SNEGSKA (reference sequence). CDR3 in amino acids: CSARDSRASSYNEQFF. The CDR3 DNA reads TGCAGTGCTAGAGACAGCAGGGCCTCGTCGTACAATGAGCAGTTCTTC.

The chain is built from TRBV7-9 and TRBJ2-6; maybe TRBD1 (5 bases). V dropped 5 bases and J dropped 0 bases, with 11 bases sitting between them. Looked up from germline, CDR1 is SEHNR and CDR2 is FQNEAQ (reference sequence). This CDR3 has 16 residues. DNA of the CDR3: TGTGCCAGCAGCCCCCCCAGGGTCTCTGGGGCCAACGTCCTGACTTTC. It specifies CASSPPRVSGANVLTF.

V usage is TRBV10-3 and J usage is TRBJ2-7; D unclear. The germline CDR1 and CDR2 sequences are ENHRY and SYGVKD. V was trimmed by 6 bases and J by 6 bases, leaving 15 bases between them. The CDR3 spans 13 residues. The CDR3 DNA reads TGTGCCATCAGGGATGGACGGCTCTCCGAGCAGTACTTC. Encoded protein: CAIRDGRLSEQYF.

The chain carries TRBV2 and TRBJ1-1; maybe TRBD1 (5 bases). V was pared by 6 bases and J by 6 bases, with 17 bases between. The CDR3 length is 14 residues. Germline values: CDR1 SNHLY, CDR2 FYNNEI. The CDR3 coding sequence is TGTGCCAGCAGCGCACGGATGGGGACCCCTGAAGCTTTCTTT. Amino acids: CASSARMGTPEAFF.

The V and J genes are TRBV11-2 and TRBJ2-5, with 7 bases that match TRBD1. Trimming removed 9 bases from V and 2 bases from J; junction bases left unmatched: 12. This CDR3 has 15 residues. The germline CDR1 and CDR2 sequences are SGHAT and FQNNGV. CDR3 sequence reads: CASKGQSKLQETQYF. The CDR3 nucleotides read TGTGCCAGTAAGGGACAGTCCAAATTGCAAGAGACCCAGTACTTC.

This clonotype was seen a few times. This chain connects TRBV21-1 to TRBJ2-5; the DNA was not compared with TRBD2, the D call given in the table. TRBV21-1 is a recognized pseudogene. This CDR3 contains 20 residues. CDR3 protein: CASSKYSPRMGLAGAETQYF. The CDR3 coding sequence is TGTGCCAGCAGCAAATACTCCCCCCGGATGGGACTAGCGGGAGCTGAGACCCAGTACTTC.

There are a few counts of this clonotype. This sequence joins TRBV7-8 and TRBJ2-1; 11 bases line up with TRBD2. The V and J ends lost 7 bases and 8 bases, in that order; junction bases with no gene match: 19. Per the germline V gene, CDR1 is SGHVS and CDR2 is FQNEAQ. The length of the CDR3 is 18 residues. CDR3 nucleotide sequence: TGTGCCAGCATCCCTGGGGTAGCGGGAGGGCCGATGTTATATGAGCAGTTCTTC. Translated, it gives CASIPGVAGGPMLYEQFF.

This chain uses TRBV2 with TRBJ1-1; D call uncertain. Trimming pared 4 bases from V and 0 bases from J, leaving 9 bases between. CDR3 length: 14 amino acids. CDR1 is SNHLY, CDR2 FYNNEI, per germline. DNA of the CDR3: TGTGCCAGCAGTGCTCAGACAATGAACACTGAAGCTTTCTTT. This gives the protein CASSAQTMNTEAFF.

The chain joins TRBV7-2 to TRBJ2-7; D uncertain. The germline CDR1 and CDR2 sequences are SGHTA and FQGNSA. This CDR3 has 12 residues. With 7 bases removed from V and 0 bases from J, the gap between germline ends came to 7 bases. The CDR3 here is CASTSVSYEQYF. CDR3 nucleotide sequence: TGTGCCAGCACGTCCGTCTCCTACGAGCAGTACTTC.

This clonotype has just a few counts. The rearrangement uses TRBV18 and TRBJ2-3, with 8 bases lining up with TRBD2. With V trimmed by 6 bases and J by 4 bases, 12 bases remained unmatched. Germline CDR1 is KGHSH and CDR2 is LQKENI. There are 16 residues in the CDR3. For the CDR3, the DNA is TGTGCCAGCTCGCCTTCCGGGGCGGGAGGCCCAGATACGCAGTATTTT. Translating it yields CASSPSGAGGPDTQYF. Complete variable domain (other parts from reference TRBV18 and TRBJ2-3): NAGVMQNPRHLVRRRGQEARLRCSPMKGHSHVYWYRQLPEEGLKFMVYLQKENIIDESGMPKERFSAEFPKEGPSILRIQQVVRGDSAAYFCASSPSGAGGPDTQYFGPGTRLTVL.

Here the CDR3 reads CASSDWTGGNEQFF. The DNA for the CDR3 is TGTGCCAGCAGTGATTGGACCGGTGGGAATGAGCAGTTCTTC. The chain recombines TRBV2 with TRBJ2-1; D uncertain. Germline-derived CDR1 and CDR2 are SNHLY and FYNNEI. V was pared by 3 bases and J by 7 bases, with 13 bases between. CDR3 size: 14 residues.

The chain couples TRBV20-1 to TRBJ2-7; D is unresolved. CDR3 length: 13 residues. Trimming took 4 bases from V and 2 from J, leaving 12 bases between them. Germline V CDR1 and CDR2: DFQATT, SNEGSKA (reference sequence). CDR3 bases: TGCAGTGCTAAGGGCGAGCAAACCTACGAGCAGTACTTC. Protein product: CSAKGEQTYEQYF.

This clonotype showed up just a few times. In DNA form, the CDR3 reads TGTGCCAGCAGCCAAAGCAGGGGAGGATACGAGCAGTACTTC. It yields the protein CASSQSRGGYEQYF. The chain links TRBV7-9 to TRBJ2-7; the D call may be TRBD1 or TRBD2 (6 bases each). The CDR3 consists of 14 residues. CDR1 is SEHNR and CDR2 is FQNEAQ in the germline V gene (reference sequence). V shed 5 bases and J shed 4 bases, with 15 bases lying between them.

The V and J genes are TRBV21-1 and TRBJ2-7; the table names TRBD1, a call not compared with the DNA. TRBV21-1 is termed a pseudogene. This CDR3 contains 17 residues. The chain's CDR3 is CASSGLTSGTHTYEQYF. The CDR3 DNA reads TGTGCCAGCTCGGGGCTAACCTCCGGGACCCACACCTACGAGCAGTACTTC.

The sample holds many counts of this clonotype. The gene calls are TRBV12-3 or TRBV12-4 and TRBJ2-5; 9 bases are a match to TRBD1. CDR3 length: 14 residues. V was pared by 6 bases and J by 5 bases, with 7 bases of the junction left unmatched. The CDR3 DNA follows: TGTGCCAGCAGCTTGGGACAGGGTTTGGAGACCCAGTACTTC. Its translation: CASSLGQGLETQYF.

This clonotype appeared a few times. This chain joins TRBV20-1 and TRBJ2-3; D might be TRBD2 (6 bases). V was cut by 2 bases and J by 2 bases, with 11 bases left in between. The CDR3 spans 14 residues. Per germline, CDR1 DFQATT and CDR2 SNEGSKA (reference sequence). The CDR3 reads CSARKGGITDTQYF. As DNA, the CDR3 is TGCAGTGCTAGAAAGGGCGGGATCACAGATACGCAGTATTTT.

This chain links TRBV7-9 with TRBJ2-7; D unresolved. Trimming took off 3 bases at V and 3 bases at J, with 6 bases between the two ends. This CDR3 region has 12 residues. CDR1 is SEHNR and CDR2 is FQNEAQ in the germline V gene (reference sequence). The CDR3 spells CASSFFGYEQYF. In nucleotides, the CDR3 is TGTGCCAGCAGCTTTTTTGGCTACGAGCAGTACTTC.

This clonotype was detected only a few times. The chain carries TRBV29-1 and TRBJ2-7; 10 bases agree with TRBD2. The V gene's germline CDR1 is SQVTM and CDR2 ANQGSEA. CDR3 length equals 14 residues. Trimming removed 7 bases from V and 1 base from J; junction bases left unmatched: 7. CDR3 sequence: CSALAGGGSYEQYF. For the CDR3, the DNA is TGCAGCGCTTTAGCGGGAGGAGGGTCCTACGAGCAGTACTTC.

This chain joins TRBV29-1 and TRBJ2-7; a possible D gene is TRBD2 (5 bases). From germline, CDR1 is SQVTM and CDR2 ANQGSEA. The CDR3 runs 13 residues. Trimming pared 4 bases from V and 4 bases from J, leaving 14 bases between. The DNA of the CDR3 is TGCAGCGTTGCCCTTCGAGGGCCTTACGAGCAGTACTTC. Encoded protein: CSVALRGPYEQYF.

V is TRBV21-1 and J is TRBJ2-7; the D segment call TRBD2 is taken from the table without a DNA check. TRBV21-1 corresponds to a pseudogene. The CDR3 extends over 16 amino acids. The CDR3 region has the DNA TGTGCCAGCAGCAAAGCGGAGCGGGCCTACTCCTACGAGCAGTACTTC. The encoded protein is CASSKAERAYSYEQYF.

This chain uses TRBV29-1 with TRBJ2-1; D possibly uses TRBD1 or TRBD2 (5 bases each). Trimming cost V 1 base and J 8 bases, with 12 bases left between them. Germline loops: CDR1 SQVTM, CDR2 ANQGSEA. CDR3 length: 13 amino acids. CDR3 protein: CSVEVGTLYEQFF. CDR3 bases: TGCAGCGTTGAAGTCGGGACCCTGTATGAGCAGTTCTTC.

This chain's CDR3 is CSDLSGRPYNEQFF. CDR3 sequence (DNA): TGCAGCGACCTTAGCGGGAGGCCCTACAATGAGCAGTTCTTC. The V call is TRBV29-1, the J call TRBJ2-1, with 10 positions matching TRBD2. The V gene's germline CDR1 is SQVTM and CDR2 ANQGSEA. The ends lost 7 bases at V and 2 bases at J; junction bases unmatched: 5. This CDR3 region has 14 residues.

The rearrangement joins TRBV3-1 to TRBJ2-7, with 7 bases that match TRBD1. V lost 8 bases, J lost 5 bases, and 6 bases stayed unmatched. The CDR3 runs to 12 residues. The germline CDR1 and CDR2 sequences are LGHDT and YNNKEL (reference sequence). Here the CDR3 reads CASRSTGNEQYF. Written as DNA, the CDR3 is TGTGCCAGCCGCTCGACAGGGAACGAGCAGTACTTC.

The chain couples TRBV6-5 to TRBJ2-7; TRBD2 agrees at 7 bases. Germline V gives CDR1 MNHEY, CDR2 SVGAGI. The CDR3 has 15 residues. V was pared by 6 bases and J by 3 bases, with 11 bases of the junction left unmatched. CDR3: CASRGGLGLDYEQYF. CDR3 in DNA: TGTGCCAGCAGGGGAGGGTTGGGACTGGACTACGAGCAGTACTTC.

V gene TRBV5-4 combines with J gene TRBJ2-7; D not certain. Germline assignment: CDR1 SGHNT and CDR2 YYREEE (reference sequence). Trimming shortened V by 1 base and J by 4 bases, and 9 bases separated the two germline ends. This CDR3 region has 13 residues. This CDR3 reads CASSLKGSYEQYF. DNA of the CDR3: TGTGCCAGCAGCTTGAAAGGCTCTTACGAGCAGTACTTC.

The chain is built from TRBV6-5 and TRBJ2-1; 7 bases fit TRBD2. This CDR3 comprises 16 residues. Per the germline V gene, CDR1 is MNHEY and CDR2 is SVGAGI. Losses at the gene ends were 2 bases for V and 7 bases for J; bases not matched to a gene: 11. CDR3 coding DNA: TGTGCCAGCAGTTACGGTGCCCTAGCGGTGAGGAATGAGCAGTTCTTC. Translating it yields CASSYGALAVRNEQFF.

This clonotype was counted a few times. This chain connects TRBV6-5 to TRBJ1-3, with D possibly TRBD1 on 6 matching bases. Trimming cost V 4 bases and J 4 bases, with 17 bases left between them. This CDR3 comprises 16 residues. Germline V lookup: CDR1 MNHEY, CDR2 SVGAGI. The CDR3 nucleotides read TGTGCCAGCAGTTTCCGCAGGGGATCTTCGGGAAACACCATATATTTT. Translating gives CASSFRRGSSGNTIYF.

This chain uses TRBV5-1 with TRBJ2-3; 9 bases match TRBD2. Germline lookup yields CDR1 SGHRS and CDR2 YFSETQ. CDR3 length: 17 residues. Unmatched junction bases numbered 9, after V lost 0 bases and J lost 4 bases. CDR3 bases: TGCGCCAGCAGCTTGGTAGGCGGGAGGGCCCCCGCAGATACGCAGTATTTT. Its translation: CASSLVGGRAPADTQYF.